This T cell receptor beta chain stems from a study of T-cell reconstitution after alpha-beta-depleted transplantation in children. TCRbeta library construction was performed incorporating unique molecular identifiers. TCRdb re-called the PCR reads through MiXCR, storing one row per CDR3 protein. The sample has 150,000 to 250,000 distinct CDR3 sequences; roughly 6.5% are singletons. Germline V lookup: CDR1 MDHEN, CDR2 SYDVKM. The ends lost 6 bases at V and 1 base at J; junction bases unmatched: 11. CDR3 length equals 17 residues. With regard to this clonotype: The antigen is not known.

Findings and caveats of the study: Reportedly, roughly two months post-transplant, alpha-beta T cells arose from several hundred expanded graft clones.

J is TRBJ2-7 and V is TRBV28; TRBD2 matches 11 bases. This receptor was identified in a girl under three years old with combined immunodeficiency, due to receive a stem cell transplant. Sequencing was performed on PBMCs, taken before TCRalphabeta/CD19-depleted stem cell transplant. The CDR3 DNA follows: TGTGCCAGCAGCTCACCGGTAGCGGGAGGGCAGTCCTACGAGCAGTACTTC. Translation gives CASSSPVAGGQSYEQYF.